The TCR beta chain under discussion was sequenced for a study of identical twins. Healthy Caucasians provided all donations. TCRdb re-analysed the 5' RACE reads in MiXCR, keeping a single row per CDR3 protein. The data contain hundreds of thousands of distinct CDR3 sequences, 18% of them seen just once; the ten biggest clones take up approximately 14%. The V end lost 6 bases, the J end lost 5 bases, and 25 bases lay between the germline ends. This CDR3 spans 17 amino acids. Germline V gene lookup returns CDR1 MNHNS and CDR2 SASEGT. This sample also appeared in a second study, on T cells expressing NK-cell markers.

The source material was PBMCs. J is TRBJ1-2 and V is TRBV6-1; D ambiguous. The TCR sequence derives from a woman aged 18 to 35 in good health. The CDR3: CASRVPDTKINQYGYTF. The CDR3 DNA follows: TGTGCCAGCAGGGTACCGGATACCAAGATAAACCAGTATGGCTACACCTTC.